The 6 T cell receptor beta chains below were found in one sample sequenced in a study of T cell changes during pregnancy in multiple sclerosis. Assay: immunoSEQ multiplex PCR; the TCRdb copy retains only in-frame clones and omits some. In the table there are around 60,000 clones, about 93% of which are singletons. Sequenced material: CD4+ T cells from peripheral blood mononuclear cells, taken before pregnancy. The receptors were sampled from a female donor with multiple sclerosis, enrolled in a pregnancy study.

V usage is TRBV4-2 and J usage is TRBJ2-2; D remains ambiguous. The V end lost 2 bases, the J end lost 5 bases, and 9 bases lay between the germline ends. The germline CDR1 and CDR2 sequences are LGHNA and YNFKEQ. The CDR3 runs to 14 residues. The CDR3 sequence is CASSQFQQTGELFF. The CDR3 DNA reads TGTGCCAGCAGCCAATTTCAACAGACCGGGGAGCTGTTTTTT.

This sequence joins TRBV14 and TRBJ2-3; 11 nucleotides line up with TRBD2. Trimming cost V 5 bases and J 4 bases; bases outside gene matches: 5. The CDR3 covers 15 residues. Germline values: CDR1 SGHDN, CDR2 FVKESK. CDR3 residues: CASSELAGVADTQYF. DNA for the CDR3: TGTGCCAGCAGCGAACTAGCGGGAGTCGCAGATACGCAGTATTTT.

Only a few counts were recorded for this clone. The V and J genes are TRBV19 and TRBJ1-2; D is possibly TRBD1 (6 bases). The CDR3 contains 15 residues. V lost 3 bases and J lost 8, with 19 bases in between. Germline V gene data show CDR1 as LNHDA and CDR2 as SQIVND (reference sequence). The CDR3 region is CASSIADSGALGYTF. CDR3 DNA sequence: TGTGCCAGTAGTATCGCCGATTCAGGGGCACTGGGCTACACCTTC.

The chain is built from TRBV7-2 and TRBJ2-7; 8 bases agree with TRBD2. This CDR3 region has 15 residues. CDR1 is SGHTA, CDR2 FQGNSA, per germline. V dropped 5 bases and J dropped 2; count of bases not matched to a gene: 8. This chain's CDR3 is CASSPVGGGPYEQYF. The DNA of the CDR3 is TGTGCCAGCAGCCCTGTCGGGGGGGGCCCCTACGAGCAGTACTTC.

This clone has only a few counts. DNA of the CDR3: TGTGCCAGCAGAAAGGGGGGTGGGACAGGGGACACTGAAGCTTTCTTT. It translates to CASRKGGGTGDTEAFF. The gene calls are TRBV28 and TRBJ1-1; 10 bases are a match to TRBD1. Germline V gives CDR1 MDHEN, CDR2 SYDVKM. V shed 6 bases, J shed 3 bases, and the junction held 10 bases outside the gene matches. The CDR3 is made up of 16 amino acids.

The chain joins TRBV7-9 to TRBJ2-5; D ambiguous. Germline V gene data show CDR1 as SEHNR and CDR2 as FQNEAQ (reference sequence). Trimming removed 2 bases at V and 0 bases at J, with 10 bases between. This CDR3 has 15 amino acids. CDR3 nucleotide sequence: TGTGCCAGCAGCTTACAGGCGACGTACCAAGAGACCCAGTACTTC. This translates into CASSLQATYQETQYF.